The T cell receptor (beta chain) under discussion was sequenced for a study of neurological immune-mediated disorders. MiXCR, run by TCRdb on the 5' RACE reads, gives a single entry per CDR3 protein. This table has about 57,000 distinct CDR3 sequences, roughly 13% appearing once. Germline assignment: CDR1 SGHRS and CDR2 YFSETQ. This CDR3 region has 14 residues. V shed 0 bases and J shed 2 bases, with 7 bases lying between them. This clonotype was found a few times. Sequences were obtained from PBMCs. The gene calls are TRBV5-1 and TRBJ2-3; D is undetermined. This TCR came from a woman aged 60-75 years with HTLV-1-associated myelopathy (HAM/TSP). DNA for the CDR3: TGCGCCAGCAGCTTGGGTGACTCCACAGATACGCAGTATTTT. Protein product: CASSLGDSTDTQYF.